The clone carrying this T cell receptor (beta chain) has a single count. Germline lookup yields CDR1 SGHRS and CDR2 YFSETQ. V shed 2 bases and J shed 5 bases, with 16 bases lying between them. This CDR3 is built from 15 residues. The data stem from a study of blood T cell repertoires in COVID-19. Across the study: From T cells, B-cell-depleted T cells, or PBMCs came the material, which was cDNA or gDNA.

TCRdb's copy holds only in-frame clones and misses some; the assay was immunoSEQ multiplex PCR. The sample has approximately 70,000 clones, 91% seen once. Followed over time, Seattle patients had been enrolled while infection was active. This clonotype was obtained from a man between 40 and 49 years old with COVID-19, enrolled during active disease. Sequenced input: peripheral blood. The rearrangement joins TRBV5-1 to TRBJ2-5; D remains unclear. The CDR3 sequence is CASSFFTTVVETQYF. CDR3 bases: TGCGCCAGCAGCTTCTTTACCACGGTTGTGGAGACCCAGTACTTC.